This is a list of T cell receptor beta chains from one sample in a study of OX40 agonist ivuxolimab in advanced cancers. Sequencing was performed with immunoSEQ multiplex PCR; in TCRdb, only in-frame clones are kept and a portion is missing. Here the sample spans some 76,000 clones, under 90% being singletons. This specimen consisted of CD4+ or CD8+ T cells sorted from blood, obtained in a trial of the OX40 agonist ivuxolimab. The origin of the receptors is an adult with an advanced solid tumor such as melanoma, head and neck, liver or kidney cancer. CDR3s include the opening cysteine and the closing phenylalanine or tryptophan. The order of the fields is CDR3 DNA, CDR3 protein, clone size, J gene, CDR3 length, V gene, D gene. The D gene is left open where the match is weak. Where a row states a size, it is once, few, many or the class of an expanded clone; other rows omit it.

TGTGCCAGCAGCTTGAGCTTAGCGGGAGACAACATTCAGTACTTC CASSLSLAGDNIQYF many TRBJ2-4 15 TRBV5-4 TRBD2
TGTGCCAGCAGTCCCAGGAGGGACAGGGGTAACGAGCAGTACTTC CASSPRRDRGNEQYF . TRBJ2-7 15 TRBV7-2 TRBD1
TGTGCCAGCAGACAGAGGCCTAACACTGAAGCTTTCTTT CASRQRPNTEAFF . TRBJ1-1 13 TRBV2 .
TGCGCCAGCAGCCAAAACAAGGACAGGGCCGTTAGAGATACGCAGTATTTT CASSQNKDRAVRDTQYF . TRBJ2-3 17 TRBV4-1 TRBD1
TGCGCCAGCAGCCAAGCACCTGGGATAGCGGGGGGTCGAGAGACCCAGTACTTC CASSQAPGIAGGRETQYF . TRBJ2-5 18 TRBV4-1 TRBD2
TGTGCCAGCCTAAAGCATGGGGACAAAAACATTCAGTACTTC CASLKHGDKNIQYF . TRBJ2-4 14 TRBV11-2 .
TGTGCCAGTAGTATTGACAGGGAAGGGTCTAGGGAGCAGTTCTTC CASSIDREGSREQFF . TRBJ2-1 15 TRBV19 TRBD1
TGTGCCACCGACGAGCCCGCGACCTACAATGAGCAGTTCTTC CATDEPATYNEQFF once TRBJ2-1 14 TRBV2 .
TGCGCCAGCAGCGGTACGGGACAGGGGGAGGAGACCCAGTACTTC CASSGTGQGEETQYF once TRBJ2-5 15 TRBV5-1 TRBD1
TGTGCCAGCTCCCCGCCACAGGCTACCTACGAGCAGTACTTC CASSPPQATYEQYF . TRBJ2-7 14 TRBV18 .
TGTGCCAGCAGTGCCTCTTTTGAAAACACCATATATTTT CASSASFENTIYF . TRBJ1-3 13 TRBV27 .
TGTGCCAGTAGTATAGAAAGTGGGGAGACTGAAGCTTTCTTT CASSIESGETEAFF . TRBJ1-1 14 TRBV19 .
TGTGCCAGCAGCTTAGACCAGGGGGACATTCAGTACTTC CASSLDQGDIQYF . TRBJ2-4 13 TRBV11-1 TRBD1
TGTGCCAGCAGCTTATACGGCGGGACGGCGAACACCGGGGAGCTGTTTTTT CASSLYGGTANTGELFF . TRBJ2-2 17 TRBV7-2 .
TGTGCCAGCAGTGAAGCCGGCGGGAGTGACACCGGGGAGCTGTTTTTT CASSEAGGSDTGELFF . TRBJ2-2 16 TRBV2 TRBD2
TGTGCCAGCAGCTTAACCCAGGGCAGAAACTATGGCTACACCTTC CASSLTQGRNYGYTF . TRBJ1-2 15 TRBV7-2 .
TGTGCCAGCAGCCGATACAATGAGCAGTTCTTC CASSRYNEQFF . TRBJ2-1 11 TRBV7-2 .
TGTGCCAGCAGCGTAGGGCTAATAGAGACCCAGTACTTC CASSVGLIETQYF . TRBJ2-5 13 TRBV9 .
TGCAGTGCTACCCGGGATGAAGCTTTCTTT CSATRDEAFF . TRBJ1-1 10 TRBV20-1 .
TGTGCCAGCCAACAGGGGGATGAGCAGTTCTTC CASQQGDEQFF . TRBJ2-1 11 TRBV7-9 TRBD1
TGTGCCAGCAGCCAAGATCAGATGAACACTGAAGCTTTCTTT CASSQDQMNTEAFF . TRBJ1-1 14 TRBV4-2 .
TGTGCCAGCAGCAAAAGGGGCGAAGACAGGCAGGTTTGGTCCTATAATTCACCCCTCCACTTT CASSKRGEDRQVWSYNSPLHF . TRBJ1-6 21 TRBV28 .
TGTGCCAGCAGCTTATCGACAGCTTCCTACGAGCAGTACTTC CASSLSTASYEQYF few TRBJ2-7 14 TRBV7-3 .
TGTGCCAGCAACCCGGCGGGAGGGATGACTGAAGCTTTCTTT CASNPAGGMTEAFF . TRBJ1-1 14 TRBV9 .
TGTGCCACCAGCACCTCCGGACAGGGGGCGCTGAACACTGAAGCTTTCTTT CATSTSGQGALNTEAFF . TRBJ1-1 17 TRBV15 TRBD1
TGTGCCAGCAGCTTATACACCCTTGATGAAGCTTTCTTT CASSLYTLDEAFF . TRBJ1-1 13 TRBV7-2 .
TGTGCCAGCAGCCCGATGGGGGTCAAGACCCAGTACTTC CASSPMGVKTQYF . TRBJ2-5 13 TRBV9 .
TGTGCCAGCAGCTTAGCGCGGGGGAACTATGGCTACACCTTC CASSLARGNYGYTF . TRBJ1-2 14 TRBV7-2 .
TGTGCCAGTTCACGGGGACAGACTAATGAAAAACTGTTTTTT CASSRGQTNEKLFF . TRBJ1-4 14 TRBV18 TRBD1
TGTGCCAGCCGGGACAGGGGTTTCGGGAACGCCGGGGAGCTGTTTTTT CASRDRGFGNAGELFF . TRBJ2-2 16 TRBV27 TRBD1
TGTGCCAGCAGCGCGACAGCGAACACTGAAGCTTTCTTT CASSATANTEAFF . TRBJ1-1 13 TRBV2 .
TGTGCCAGCAGTGAAGCGGGAGGGTTTGGCTATGGCTACACCTTC CASSEAGGFGYGYTF . TRBJ1-2 15 TRBV6-1 .
TGCGCCAGCAGCAGAATAACAGCCGGGACCCACTATGGCTACACCTTC CASSRITAGTHYGYTF few TRBJ1-2 16 TRBV5-1 .
TGTGCCTGGATGCGGGACTTTGGGGAGCAGTACTTC CAWMRDFGEQYF . TRBJ2-7 12 TRBV30 .
TGTGCCAGCAGTTTACCGGGACCCTGGGGGGGCTACACCTTC CASSLPGPWGGYTF . TRBJ1-2 14 TRBV28 .
TGTGCCAGCAGCCGCCAGGACTATGGCTACACCTTC CASSRQDYGYTF . TRBJ1-2 12 TRBV6-5 .
TGTGCCAGCAGCTTAGGGCAGGGGAACACTGAAGCTTTCTTT CASSLGQGNTEAFF once TRBJ1-1 14 TRBV7-9 .
TGTGCCAGCAGCTCCTACAGGGGGAGTAACTATGGCTACACCTTC CASSSYRGSNYGYTF . TRBJ1-2 15 TRBV7-2 TRBD1
TGTGCCAGTAGTATACAACAACTCTATGGCTACACCTTC CASSIQQLYGYTF few TRBJ1-2 13 TRBV19 .
TGTGCCAGCAGCACCCCCGGGGCAGGCATCTACGAGCAGTACTTC CASSTPGAGIYEQYF . TRBJ2-7 15 TRBV7-9 .
TGTGCCATCAGTGATCAGGCAGGGAGTGCTGAAGCTTTCTTT CAISDQAGSAEAFF . TRBJ1-1 14 TRBV10-3 .
TGCGCCAGCAGCTTGGCCTCCACGAGCGAGCAGTACTTC CASSLASTSEQYF few TRBJ2-7 13 TRBV5-1 .
TGTGCCAGCAGTTTAGTGGCGGGGGTTCCTCATGAGCAGTTCTTC CASSLVAGVPHEQFF . TRBJ2-1 15 TRBV27 TRBD2
TGTGCCAGCAGCACCGGGCCACAGGGAAACAATGAGCAGTTCTTC CASSTGPQGNNEQFF . TRBJ2-1 15 TRBV7-2 .
TGTGCCAGCAGCCCGGGGACAGCTAGGGCTGAAGCTTTCTTT CASSPGTARAEAFF . TRBJ1-1 14 TRBV9 TRBD1
TGTGCCAGCAGCCCACAGGGGATCTATGGCTACACCTTC CASSPQGIYGYTF medium-sized TRBJ1-2 13 TRBV7-2 TRBD1
TGTGCCACTCTGCGGGGACTAGCCACCTACGAGCAGTACTTC CATLRGLATYEQYF . TRBJ2-7 14 TRBV10-3 TRBD2
TGTGCCAGCAGTGCCCTCGAGAACTATGAGCAGTTCTTC CASSALENYEQFF . TRBJ2-1 13 TRBV19 .
TGTGCCCTACAAGCGGGAGCCTACAATGAGCAGTTCTTC CALQAGAYNEQFF . TRBJ2-1 13 TRBV10-3 TRBD2
TGTGCCTGGAGTGTACTGGTGGGGAACACTGAAGCTTTCTTT CAWSVLVGNTEAFF . TRBJ1-1 14 TRBV30 .
TGTGCCAGTAGTATTATAGGTAACACTGAAGCTTTCTTT CASSIIGNTEAFF . TRBJ1-1 13 TRBV19 .
TGCGCCAGCAGCCAAGGGGAACAGGGCTACGAGCAGTACTTC CASSQGEQGYEQYF . TRBJ2-7 14 TRBV4-1 .
TGTGCCAGCAGTTTTTTTAACAATCAGCCCCAGCATTTT CASSFFNNQPQHF . TRBJ1-5 13 TRBV28 .
TGTGCCTGGGCCCGGACAGGGACGGTGTTACAGCCCCAGCATTTT CAWARTGTVLQPQHF . TRBJ1-5 15 TRBV30 TRBD1
TGTGCCAGCAGTGAATTTCGGGCTAGCAGAACGAACACCGGGGAGCTGTTTTTT CASSEFRASRTNTGELFF . TRBJ2-2 18 TRBV6-1 .
TGTGCCTGGACCCGGACAGGGGTGGGCGAGCAGTACTTC CAWTRTGVGEQYF . TRBJ2-7 13 TRBV30 TRBD1
TGTGCCAGCAGCTCGTTTGGACAGGGGACCTACGAGCAGTACTTC CASSSFGQGTYEQYF . TRBJ2-7 15 TRBV11-1 TRBD1
TGTGCCAGCAGCTTAGAACAGCACTATGGCTACACCTTC CASSLEQHYGYTF . TRBJ1-2 13 TRBV7-9 .
TGTGCCAGCAGCGATTTAATCCGGCAGCCCCAGCATTTT CASSDLIRQPQHF . TRBJ1-5 13 TRBV2 .
TGTGCCAGCAGCGTGCAGGGGGACTATGGCTACACCTTC CASSVQGDYGYTF few TRBJ1-2 13 TRBV11-2 TRBD1